Below, 13 T cell receptor beta chains from the same sample are listed, as sequenced in a study of shared clonotypes between healthy human individuals. Naive CD8 cells lacked CD45RO, underwent positive selection for CCR7 and left out terminally differentiated effector memory CD45RA+ cells. Profiled with immunoSEQ multiplex PCR; TCRdb holds only in-frame clones, not every one. The sample includes roughly 2,000,000 clones, approximately 92% of them seen just once. The sequenced sample consisted of naive CD8+ T cells from PBMCs. The source of these receptors is a man younger than 30 in good health. Some clones in this sample may be carry-over from other donors' samples.

This clone was detected only once. The chain joins TRBV7-2 to TRBJ2-3, with 7 bases fitting TRBD2. V lost 5 bases to trimming and J lost 0 bases; unmatched junction nucleotides: 14. Germline V gene data show CDR1 as SGHTA and CDR2 as FQGNSA. CDR3 length equals 18 residues. The CDR3 region has the DNA TGTGCCAGCAGCCCCAAACGCATAGCGGGCCCTAGCACAGATACGCAGTATTTT. The encoded protein is CASSPKRIAGPSTDTQYF.

The CDR3: CASSESIPQYF. For the CDR3, the DNA is TGTGCCAGCAGTGAGTCGATTCCGCAGTATTTT. The chain is built from TRBV2 and TRBJ2-3; no clear D gene. In germline, CDR1 is SNHLY, CDR2 FYNNEI. V lost 3 bases and J 10 bases, leaving 8 bases between the germline ends. The CDR3 is made up of 11 amino acids.

The genes are TRBV5-1 and TRBJ2-3; no reliable D call. Germline lookup yields CDR1 SGHRS and CDR2 YFSETQ. V gave up 2 bases and J gave up 0 bases, with 10 bases separating them. CDR3 length: 15 amino acids. CDR3 loop: CASSFRSGSTDTQYF. The DNA of the CDR3 is TGCGCCAGCAGCTTTCGTAGTGGGAGCACAGATACGCAGTATTTT.

V usage is TRBV27 and J usage is TRBJ2-1; 8 bases align to TRBD1. The CDR3 consists of 14 residues. The V and J ends lost 7 bases and 8 bases, in that order; junction bases with no gene match: 10. CDR1 is MNHEY and CDR2 is SMNVEV in the germline V gene (reference sequence). For the CDR3, the DNA is TGTGCCAGCACAGTGCAGGGGGCGCTCGATGAGCAGTTCTTC. Protein sequence: CASTVQGALDEQFF.

The CDR3 DNA reads TGTGCCAGCTCTGGGACAGGGTCCTCCTATGGCAATCAGCCCCAGCATTTT. Its translation: CASSGTGSSYGNQPQHF. This chain links TRBV7-2 with TRBJ1-5, with 9 bases fitting TRBD1. The germline gives CDR1 SGHTA, CDR2 FQGNSA. Trimming cost V 8 bases and J 2 bases; bases outside gene matches: 13. The CDR3 is made up of 17 amino acids.

This clone was seen a single time. The J gene is TRBJ1-2, the V gene TRBV10-3; D possibly corresponds to TRBD1 (6 bases). This CDR3 contains 16 residues. V lost 2 bases, J lost 1 base, and 14 bases lay in between. Germline CDR1 is ENHRY and CDR2 is SYGVKD. The CDR3 is CAISETTGQLNYGYTF. CDR3 nucleotides: TGTGCCATCAGTGAGACTACCGGACAGCTTAACTATGGCTACACCTTC.

V gene TRBV30 combines with J gene TRBJ1-1, with 7 bases fitting TRBD1. CDR3 size: 11 residues. The germline CDR1 and CDR2 sequences are GTSNPN and SVGIG (reference sequence). The junction had 5 bases not matched to a gene; V was cut back by 5 bases and J by 8 bases. CDR3 DNA sequence: TGTGCCTGGGATTCGACAGGGGAAGCTTTCTTT. Its translation: CAWDSTGEAFF.

The rearrangement links TRBV5-6 to TRBJ1-1, with D perhaps TRBD1 (5 bases). Germline V lookup: CDR1 SGHDT, CDR2 YYEEEE. CDR3 length equals 14 residues. Trimming pared 4 bases from V and 1 base from J, leaving 11 bases between. The chain's CDR3 is CASSVGRPNTEAFF. The DNA for the CDR3 is TGTGCCAGCAGCGTGGGACGGCCGAACACTGAAGCTTTCTTT.

This sequence joins TRBV28 and TRBJ2-7, with 7 bases identical to TRBD2. Per the germline V gene, CDR1 is MDHEN and CDR2 is SYDVKM. The CDR3 is 13 residues long. Trimming cost V 5 bases and J 3 bases; bases outside gene matches: 4. CDR3 residues: CASSNGLGYEQYF. CDR3 coding DNA: TGTGCCAGCAGTAACGGACTAGGCTACGAGCAGTACTTC.

In nucleotides, the CDR3 is TGTGCCAGCAGGCAAGACCTTGGGGGGCGGTATGGCACAGATACGCAGTATTTT. Its translation: CASRQDLGGRYGTDTQYF. The rearrangement joins TRBV7-6 to TRBJ2-3; D is possibly TRBD1 or TRBD2 (6 bases each). Germline CDR1 SGHVS, CDR2 FNYEAQ. This CDR3 region has 18 residues. V was pared by 6 bases and J by 1 base, with 23 bases between. The full variable domain, in which reference TRBV7-6 and TRBJ2-3 provide the parts outside the CDR3, is GAGVSQSPRYKVTKRGQDVALRCDPISGHVSLYWYRQALGQGPEFLTYFNYEAQQDKSGLPNDRFSAERPEGSISTLTIQRTEQRDSAMYRCASRQDLGGRYGTDTQYFGPGTRLTVL.

This chain uses TRBV7-3 with TRBJ2-7; 9 bases agree with TRBD2. Germline V lookup: CDR1 SGHTA, CDR2 FQGTGA. J lost 6 bases, V lost 2 bases, and 5 bases had no gene match. The CDR3 totals 14 residues. The CDR3 DNA is TGTGCCAGCAGCTTAGCGGGAGGGCCAGGCGAGCAGTACTTC. Amino acids: CASSLAGGPGEQYF.

This chain uses TRBV28 with TRBJ1-2; 7 bases match TRBD1. The CDR3 has 16 residues. V lost 7 bases to trimming and J lost 7 bases; unmatched junction nucleotides: 18. Germline V CDR1 and CDR2: MDHEN, SYDVKM. CDR3 sequence reads: CASMGWDLDRFRGYTF. DNA for the CDR3: TGTGCCAGCATGGGGTGGGACCTGGACAGGTTTCGTGGCTACACCTTC.

The chain has TRBV5-1 and TRBJ1-1; tentative D call: TRBD1 (5 bases). Germline V gives CDR1 SGHRS, CDR2 YFSETQ. There are 15 residues in the CDR3. Trimming removed 4 bases from V and 1 base from J, with 14 bases in between. The CDR3 is CASSRLGGRNTEAFF. As DNA, the CDR3 is TGCGCCAGCAGCCGTTTGGGGGGGAGGAACACTGAAGCTTTCTTT.